This entry features one T cell receptor (beta chain) sequence. This record belongs to a study of blood T cell repertoires in COVID-19. Study-wide context: Whether acute or convalescent, the COVID-19 samples came from the United States, Italy and Spain. T cells, B-cell-depleted T cells, or PBMCs supplied cDNA or gDNA.

Assay: immunoSEQ multiplex PCR; the TCRdb copy retains only in-frame clones and omits some. The table includes 400,000 to 450,000 clones, more than 70% detected once. Seattle enrolled patients during active infection and tracked them longitudinally. V shed 5 bases, J shed 7 bases, and the junction held 5 bases outside the gene matches. Germline V lookup: CDR1 MNHNY, CDR2 SVGAGI (reference sequence). CDR3 size: 14 residues. The chain uses TRBV6-6 and TRBJ1-3, with 10 nucleotides matching TRBD1. The sample taken for sequencing was peripheral blood. The receptor comes from a woman aged 45 to 65 with COVID-19, enrolled during active disease. CDR3 DNA sequence: TGTGCCAGCAGTCCGACAGGGGGCCTGAACACCATATATTTT. Translated: CASSPTGGLNTIYF.